What follows are 8 T cell receptor beta chains derived from one specimen sequenced in a study of high-grade serous ovarian cancer treatment subgroups. The table came from immunoSEQ multiplex PCR; TCRdb's copy has only in-frame clones and leaves some out. The table shows a few thousand clones, with roughly 72% occurring only once. Tumor samples were taken before definitive surgery or chemotherapy. Sequenced material: tumor tissue. The receptors derive from a human donor with high-grade serous ovarian cancer.

The chain uses TRBV29-1 and TRBJ2-3; 8 bases are shared with TRBD2. The CDR3 spans 16 residues. CDR1 and CDR2 (germline): SQVTM, ANQGSEA. The ends lost 6 bases at V and 3 bases at J; junction bases unmatched: 14. Here the CDR3 DNA reads TGCAGCGTCCGGTCGGAGCGGGGGAGTACTACAGATACGCAGTATTTT. Its translation is CSVRSERGSTTDTQYF.

The rearrangement joins TRBV7-8 to TRBJ1-3; D is perhaps TRBD1 (5 bases). Trimming cost V 6 bases and J 0 bases, with 18 bases left between them. The germline CDR1 and CDR2 sequences are SGHVS and FQNEAQ. This CDR3 comprises 17 residues. Here the CDR3 DNA reads TGTGCCAGCAGTATGCACTATCCGGACAACTCTGGAAACACCATATATTTT. Translation: CASSMHYPDNSGNTIYF.

This clone turned up a few times. The chain uses TRBV7-6 and TRBJ1-5; D remains unclear. V was shortened by 2 bases and J by 7 bases, with 9 bases between the two germline ends. Germline V gene sequence: CDR1 SGHVS, CDR2 FNYEAQ. This CDR3 has 13 amino acids. The CDR3 here is CASSLLASQPQHF. The CDR3 region has the DNA TGTGCCAGCAGCTTATTGGCGAGCCAGCCCCAGCATTTT.

This chain links TRBV6-1 with TRBJ1-3, with D hard to call. CDR1 is MNHNS, CDR2 SASEGT, per germline. This CDR3 comprises 15 residues. V was pared by 6 bases and J by 4 bases, with 16 bases between. This CDR3 is CASSKGVGWGNTIYF. The CDR3 region has the DNA TGTGCCAGCAGCAAGGGAGTGGGTTGGGGAAACACCATATATTTT.

The gene calls are TRBV20-1 and TRBJ2-7, with D perhaps matching TRBD2 (5 bases). The CDR3 has 11 amino acids. Trimming took 7 bases from V and 7 from J, leaving 14 bases between them. The germline gives CDR1 DFQATT, CDR2 SNEGSKA (reference sequence). CDR3 DNA: TGCAGTGTCGGAGGTAGGCCGGAGCAGTACTTC. This sequence encodes CSVGGRPEQYF.

The chain carries TRBV7-9 and TRBJ1-6, with 7 bases that match TRBD1. The CDR3 totals 15 residues. CDR1 is SEHNR, CDR2 FQNEAQ, per germline (reference sequence). With 2 bases clipped from V and 7 bases from J, the junction kept 5 bases outside the gene matches. The CDR3 protein is CASSLRGGENSPLHF. The CDR3 DNA reads as TGTGCCAGCAGCTTACGAGGGGGCGAGAATTCACCCCTCCACTTT. Combining the CDR3 with reference TRBV7-9 and TRBJ1-6 gives the whole variable domain DTGVSQNPRHKITKRGQNVTFRCDPISEHNRLYWYRQTLGQGPEFLTYFQNEAQLEKSRLLSDRFSAERPKGSFSTLEIQRTEQGDSAMYLCASSLRGGENSPLHFGNGTRLTVT.

The chain uses TRBV7-2 and TRBJ2-5; no clear D. CDR3 size: 14 residues. Between the trimmed V and J ends, which lost 2 bases and 0 bases, there was a span of 7 bases. In germline, CDR1 is SGHTA, CDR2 FQGNSA. CDR3 nucleotide sequence: TGTGCCAGCAGCTTAAACGGACACCAAGAGACCCAGTACTTC. This translates into CASSLNGHQETQYF.

The gene calls are TRBV6-1 and TRBJ2-4, with D maybe TRBD1 (6 bases). The V and J ends lost 1 base and 1 base respectively, with 17 bases between them. Germline CDR1 MNHNS, CDR2 SASEGT. This CDR3 has 18 amino acids. CDR3 in DNA: TGTGCCAGCAGTGAAGACGCGAAAGACAGGCATGCCAAAAACATTCAGTACTTC. Its protein is CASSEDAKDRHAKNIQYF.